This paragraph reports one TCR beta chain. This CDR3 spans 16 amino acids. Germline V CDR1 and CDR2: MNHEY, SMNVEV (reference sequence). J was trimmed by 5 bases and V by 6 bases; bases with no gene match: 14. The data derive from a study of blood T cell repertoires in COVID-19. Source study methods: Amplification from reference gene primers served as the basis for estimated nucleated cell counts. Only in-frame clones appear in the TCRdb table, and some are missing; sequencing was by immunoSEQ multiplex PCR. The V and J calls and clone size were taken over from that table, and D and trimming were inferred from the DNA. The table shows fewer than 250,000 clones, with around 91% occurring only once.

V and J are TRBV27 and TRBJ1-2, with TRBD1 matching 8 bases. The specimen was peripheral blood. This TCR came from a woman aged 40 to 49 with acute or convalescent COVID-19. The CDR3 sequence is CASSRRTGSLLYGYTF. For the CDR3, the DNA is TGTGCCAGCAGCCGTAGGACAGGGAGCCTCCTTTATGGCTACACCTTC.